The 17 T cell receptor beta chains given below trace back to one sample, sequenced in a study of blood T cell repertoires in COVID-19. The assay was immunoSEQ multiplex PCR, and TCRdb's table has in-frame clones only and misses some. Of more than 45,000 clones listed, 85% are singletons. The sample consisted of peripheral blood. The receptors were sampled from a man aged 40-49 years with active COVID-19.

The genes are TRBV10-2 and TRBJ2-7; the match to TRBD1 covers 7 bases. Germline assignment: CDR1 WSHSY and CDR2 SAAADI. The CDR3 extends over 13 amino acids. V lost 10 bases to trimming and J lost 4 bases; unmatched junction nucleotides: 10. CDR3 in DNA: TGCGCCACCAGACAGGGAGAGCCGTACGAGCAGTACTTC. It is translated as CATRQGEPYEQYF.

The J gene is TRBJ2-3, the V gene TRBV5-1, with 7 bases lining up with TRBD2. The CDR3 runs 16 residues. J lost 1 base, V lost 5 bases, and 10 bases had no gene match. In germline, CDR1 is SGHRS, CDR2 YFSETQ. As DNA, the CDR3 is TGCGCCAGCAGGACCGTCAGCGGGACCGGCACAGATACGCAGTATTTT. Protein product: CASRTVSGTGTDTQYF. The variable domain in full, completed from reference TRBV5-1 and TRBJ2-3, reads KAGVTQTPRYLIKTRGQQVTLSCSPISGHRSVSWYQQTPGQGLQFLFEYFSETQRNKGNFPGRFSGRQFSNSRSEMNVSTLELGDSALYLCASRTVSGTGTDTQYFGPGTRLTVL.

The rearrangement joins TRBV30 to TRBJ2-4; D unresolved. Germline values: CDR1 GTSNPN, CDR2 SVGIG (reference sequence). V shed 1 base and J shed 0 bases, with 10 bases lying between them. This CDR3 is 15 amino acids long. The CDR3 DNA reads TGTGCCTGGAGTGCAGGCATACTAGCCAAAAACATTCAGTACTTC. Its translation is CAWSAGILAKNIQYF.

V and J are TRBV5-5 and TRBJ2-6; perhaps TRBD1 as D (6 bases). This CDR3 region has 16 residues. V lost 1 base to trimming and J lost 0 bases, with 8 bases between them. The V gene's germline CDR1 is SGHKS and CDR2 YYEKEE (reference sequence). The CDR3 sequence: CASSLRGSSGANVLTF. The CDR3, as DNA: TGTGCCAGCAGCTTGAGGGGGAGCTCTGGGGCCAACGTCCTGACTTTC.

This clone was recorded once. This rearrangement joins TRBV9 to TRBJ1-2; 9 nucleotides match TRBD1. Germline loops: CDR1 SGDLS, CDR2 YYNGEE. The ends lost 3 bases at V and 8 bases at J; junction bases unmatched: 11. The CDR3 contains 15 residues. This chain's CDR3 is CASSASGTGTKGYTF. DNA of the CDR3: TGTGCCAGCAGCGCCTCCGGGACAGGGACTAAGGGCTACACCTTC.

The chain uses TRBV12-3 or TRBV12-4 and TRBJ1-2, with D uncertain. V gave up 10 bases and J gave up 6 bases, with 12 bases separating them. CDR3 length equals 11 residues. CDR3: CAITPTDGYTF. The CDR3 coding sequence is TGTGCCATCACTCCTACGGATGGCTACACCTTC.

The chain has TRBV27 and TRBJ1-4; D remains ambiguous. The CDR3 spans 14 residues. Germline-derived CDR1 and CDR2 are MNHEY and SMNVEV (reference sequence). V was trimmed by 7 bases and J by 0 bases, leaving 9 bases between them. The CDR3 loop is CASTTRATNEKLFF. The DNA for the CDR3 is TGTGCCAGCACCACTAGGGCAACTAATGAAAAACTGTTTTTT.

This clone was recorded once. This rearrangement joins TRBV11-2 to TRBJ1-2; tentatively, D is TRBD1 (6 bases). This CDR3 is built from 14 residues. Germline loops: CDR1 SGHAT, CDR2 FQNNGV. V shed 5 bases and J shed 4 bases, with 14 bases lying between them. The CDR3 reads CASSGNRVAYGYTF. CDR3 in DNA: TGTGCCAGCAGCGGCAACAGGGTGGCCTATGGCTACACCTTC. The complete variable domain, with remaining parts taken from reference TRBV11-2 and TRBJ1-2, reads EAGVAQSPRYKIIEKRQSVAFWCNPISGHATLYWYQQILGQGPKLLIQFQNNGVVDDSQLPKDRFSAERLKGVDSTLKIQPAKLEDSAVYLCASSGNRVAYGYTFGSGTRLTVV.

This clone has more than one count but fewer than ten. The sample holds other DNA sequences that translate to the same CDR3. CDR3 sequence: CASSLATGNQPQHF. CDR3 nucleotides: TGTGCCAGCAGCTTAGCTACAGGGAATCAGCCCCAGCATTTT. This sequence joins TRBV7-9 and TRBJ1-5; perhaps TRBD1 as D (6 bases). The V end lost 0 bases, the J end lost 4 bases, and 7 bases lay between the germline ends. Germline V gene data show CDR1 as SEHNR and CDR2 as FQNEAQ (reference sequence). This CDR3 is built from 14 residues.

The table lists this clone with a few counts. The chain combines TRBV7-8 with TRBJ1-5; D may be TRBD1 (6 bases). Trimming removed 3 bases from V and 3 bases from J, with 12 bases in between. The CDR3 extends over 15 amino acids. Germline CDR1 reads SGHVS; CDR2 reads FQNEAQ. In nucleotides, the CDR3 is TGTGCCAGCAGCTTCGGCAGGGGCTACAATCAGCCCCAGCATTTT. It specifies CASSFGRGYNQPQHF.

The chain recombines TRBV5-6 with TRBJ2-2; possibly TRBD2 for D (5 bases). This CDR3 has 16 residues. Per germline, CDR1 SGHDT and CDR2 YYEEEE. Trimming removed 4 bases at V and 4 bases at J, with 17 bases between. The CDR3 coding sequence is TGTGCCAGCAGCAGCGACGGGGTCTCGGGCACCGGGGAGCTGTTTTTT. Protein: CASSSDGVSGTGELFF.

This clone has only one observation. The chain combines TRBV4-1 with TRBJ2-7; D is unresolved. From germline, CDR1 is MGHRA and CDR2 YSYEKL. The CDR3 length is 14 residues. V was cut by 0 bases and J by 1 base, with 7 bases left in between. In DNA form, the CDR3 reads TGCGCCAGCAGCCAAGATACGGGTTCCTACGAGCAGTACTTC. It translates to CASSQDTGSYEQYF.

The chain carries TRBV19 and TRBJ2-1; possible D gene TRBD2, 5 bases. V was trimmed by 3 bases and J by 1 base, leaving 7 bases between them. This CDR3 region has 14 residues. CDR1 is LNHDA and CDR2 is SQIVND in the germline V gene (reference sequence). CDR3 coding DNA: TGTGCCAGTAGTATTCGGGGATCCTACAATGAGCAGTTCTTC. Amino acid sequence: CASSIRGSYNEQFF. Supplemented by reference TRBV19 and TRBJ2-1, the full variable domain reads DGGITQSPKYLFRKEGQNVTLSCEQNLNHDAMYWYRQDPGQGLRLIYYSQIVNDFQKGDIAEGYSVSREKKESFPLTVTSAQKNPTAFYLCASSIRGSYNEQFFGPGTRLTVL.

V gene TRBV5-1 combines with J gene TRBJ2-3; a possible D gene is TRBD2 (5 bases). In germline, CDR1 is SGHRS, CDR2 YFSETQ. Deletions cut 4 bases from V and 2 bases from J, with 11 bases between. The CDR3 consists of 14 residues. The DNA of the CDR3 is TGCGCCAGCAGCATGGACTCCTCCACAGATACGCAGTATTTT. Translating gives CASSMDSSTDTQYF.

This clone was observed a single time. The chain is built from TRBV13 and TRBJ2-7, with a possible D match to TRBD2 (6 bases). The CDR3 has 15 amino acids. V lost 0 bases and J 3 bases, leaving 12 bases between the germline ends. Germline V gives CDR1 PRHDT, CDR2 FYEKMQ (reference sequence). In DNA form, the CDR3 reads TGTGCCAGCAGCTTAGGAGCGGCGGGAAGCTACGAGCAGTACTTC. This gives the protein CASSLGAAGSYEQYF.

This chain joins TRBV19 and TRBJ1-6, with D possibly being TRBD1 (6 bases). The V end was cut by 5 bases, the J end by 7 bases, with 12 bases between. Germline assignment: CDR1 LNHDA and CDR2 SQIVND (reference sequence). The CDR3 totals 14 residues. The DNA for the CDR3 is TGTGCCAGTAGTGGCCGGCAGGGGAATTCACCCCTCCACTTT. Translating it yields CASSGRQGNSPLHF.

This rearrangement joins TRBV28 to TRBJ1-5, with D possibly TRBD1 on 5 matching bases. In germline, CDR1 is MDHEN, CDR2 SYDVKM. Trimming pared 3 bases from V and 2 bases from J, leaving 11 bases between. The CDR3 totals 15 residues. The CDR3 DNA is TGTGCCAGCAGTTTTAGGCCCAGGGGCAATCAGCCCCAGCATTTT. This gives the protein CASSFRPRGNQPQHF. Looking up the rest from reference TRBV28 and TRBJ1-5 gives the full variable domain: DVKVTQSSRYLVKRTGEKVFLECVQDMDHENMFWYRQDPGLGLRLIYFSYDVKMKEKGDIPEGYSVSREKKERFSLILESASTNQTSMYLCASSFRPRGNQPQHFGDGTRLSIL.